The 8 T cell receptor beta chains below all came from one sample that was sequenced in a study of tumor-infiltrating lymphocytes in localized non-small cell lung cancer. Profiled with immunoSEQ multiplex PCR; TCRdb holds only in-frame clones, not every one. Here the sample spans approximately 12,000 clones, 66% being singletons. Source material: lung tumor tissue. Receptors were obtained from a human donor with non-small cell lung cancer.

In its sample, this clone was seen once. J is TRBJ2-5 and V is TRBV10-3; D not resolved. V was clipped by 2 bases and J by 3 bases, with 13 bases between them. This CDR3 spans 15 amino acids. CDR1 is ENHRY and CDR2 is SYGVKD in the germline V gene. The CDR3 loop reads CAISEGWAPEETQYF. As DNA, the CDR3 is TGTGCCATCAGTGAGGGCTGGGCCCCTGAAGAGACCCAGTACTTC.

This clone was counted between two and nine times. The rearrangement uses TRBV7-2 and TRBJ2-2, with TRBD2 as a possible D gene (5 bases). With 1 base removed from V and 3 bases from J, the gap between germline ends came to 9 bases. This CDR3 contains 15 residues. The V gene's germline CDR1 is SGHTA and CDR2 FQGNSA. Here the CDR3 reads CASSLGTPYTGELFF. The CDR3 nucleotides read TGTGCCAGCAGCTTAGGGACTCCTTACACCGGGGAGCTGTTTTTT.

The chain recombines TRBV6-1 with TRBJ1-2; 9 positions agree with TRBD1. The CDR3 length is 15 residues. V gave up 6 bases and J gave up 5 bases; unmatched junction bases: 10. Germline V gives CDR1 MNHNS, CDR2 SASEGT. The CDR3 sequence is CASRDTGGAKYGYTF. The CDR3 bases are TGTGCCAGCAGGGATACAGGGGGCGCGAAGTATGGCTACACCTTC.

V is TRBV11-2 and J is TRBJ2-7; D tentatively fits TRBD1 or TRBD2 (7 bases each). CDR3 length: 15 amino acids. Trimming stripped 4 bases from V and 3 bases from J, with 16 bases between. Germline assignment: CDR1 SGHAT and CDR2 FQNNGV. The CDR3 sequence: CASSWGGTAYYEQYF. DNA of the CDR3: TGTGCCAGCAGCTGGGGGGGGACAGCCTACTACGAGCAGTACTTC.

This clone appeared a few times. The chain joins TRBV25-1 to TRBJ1-1, with a possible D match to TRBD1 (5 bases). CDR3 length equals 11 residues. Germline CDR1 is MGHDK and CDR2 is SYGVNS. Trimming left V 6 bases short and J 10 bases short, with 12 bases between. The CDR3 coding sequence is TGTGCCAGCAGCCCGGGACTCGGAGCTTTCTTT. It yields the protein CASSPGLGAFF.

This chain connects TRBV15 to TRBJ1-2, with D perhaps matching TRBD1 (5 bases). CDR3 length: 14 residues. Germline CDR1 and CDR2: LNHNV and YYDKDF (reference sequence). V shed 1 base and J shed 8 bases, with 14 bases lying between them. The CDR3 region is CATSRAGTGRGYTF. The CDR3 DNA reads as TGTGCCACCAGCAGAGCAGGTACAGGTAGGGGCTACACCTTC.

V gene TRBV7-6 combines with J gene TRBJ1-1; TRBD1 might be the D (6 bases). From germline, CDR1 is SGHVS and CDR2 FNYEAQ. Trimming shortened V by 1 base and J by 6 bases, and 12 bases separated the two germline ends. The CDR3 extends over 14 amino acids. CDR3 loop: CASSLVPDRAEAFF. CDR3 DNA: TGTGCCAGCAGCTTAGTCCCGGACAGAGCTGAAGCTTTCTTT.

The J gene is TRBJ2-7, the V gene TRBV6-5, with D perhaps matching TRBD2 (5 bases). Deletions cut 6 bases from V and 2 bases from J, with 14 bases between. CDR3 length: 14 residues. Germline CDR1 and CDR2: MNHEY and SVGAGI. In nucleotides, the CDR3 is TGTGCCAGCAGCTCCACCCGGCGGGCCTACGAGCAGTACTTC. This gives the protein CASSSTRRAYEQYF.